This entry lists 19 T cell receptor beta chains sequenced from one sample in a study of T cell repertoires in cytomegalovirus infection (dated by TCRdb to between 2018 and 2021). For sequencing, an Illumina HiSeq 1500 was employed. TCRdb reprocessed the public reads (quality trimming at Q25 with fastp, clone calling with MiXCR) and kept in-frame beta chains. Duplicate CDR3 protein sequences are folded into a single record with the most common DNA and genes. The sample table records a few hundred thousand distinct CDR3 sequences; 12% to 15% of these occur just once. The top ten clones comprise 8.5% to 10% of the sample. The material sequenced was PBMCs. These receptors were collected from a human donor in good health (CMV status not recorded). Some clones in this sample may be carry-over from other donors' samples.

The table lists this clonotype with many counts. Possible read error: a much larger clone is one base away. The chain uses TRBV7-2 and TRBJ1-1; D gene uncertain. There are 12 residues in the CDR3. Per germline, CDR1 SGHTA and CDR2 FQGNSA. The ends were cut back, 2 bases at V and 1 base at J, with 2 bases in the middle. DNA of the CDR3: TGTGCCAGCAGCTTATGGAACACTGAAGCTTTCTTT. Its translation: CASSLWNTEAFF.

This clonotype has just a few counts. V gene TRBV29-1 combines with J gene TRBJ2-1; D tentatively reads TRBD1 or TRBD2 (5 bases each). The germline CDR1 and CDR2 sequences are SQVTM and ANQGSEA. V was cut by 5 bases and J by 4 bases, with 18 bases left in between. CDR3 length equals 15 residues. The CDR3 sequence: CSVPRRGAAYNEQFF. The DNA for the CDR3 is TGCAGCGTTCCGAGACGGGGCGCCGCTTACAATGAGCAGTTCTTC.

The genes are TRBV6-1 and TRBJ1-6; tentatively, D is TRBD1 (5 bases). Germline assignment: CDR1 MNHNS and CDR2 SASEGT. CDR3 length: 14 amino acids. Trimming left V 2 bases short and J 7 bases short, with 9 bases between. CDR3 sequence: CASSERWGNSPLHF. The CDR3 bases are TGTGCCAGCAGTGAACGATGGGGCAATTCACCCCTCCACTTT.

This clonotype was recorded a few times. This chain joins TRBV12-3 or TRBV12-4 and TRBJ1-1; the D gene is possibly TRBD1 (5 bases). The V gene lost 3 bases and the J gene lost 3 bases, with 11 bases spanning the gap. The CDR3 is made up of 14 amino acids. CDR3: CASSFQPGDTEAFF. CDR3 DNA sequence: TGTGCCAGCAGTTTTCAGCCGGGGGACACTGAAGCTTTCTTT.

The chain recombines TRBV28 with TRBJ2-1, with no clear D. This CDR3 is 12 amino acids long. The germline V and J ends were trimmed by 6 bases and 6 bases, with 9 bases remaining between them. The germline CDR1 and CDR2 sequences are MDHEN and SYDVKM. The CDR3 sequence is CASRGRGNEQFF. The CDR3 bases are TGTGCCAGCAGGGGTAGAGGCAATGAGCAGTTCTTC.

The CDR3 DNA follows: TGCAGTGCTAGAGACTGGAGGGTCTCGGGAGCTGTCGAGCAGTACTTC. Translated: CSARDWRVSGAVEQYF. The chain employs TRBV20-1 and TRBJ2-7; weak D call: TRBD2 (6 bases). The CDR3 has 16 amino acids. The V gene lost 0 bases and the J gene lost 6 bases, with 21 bases spanning the gap. Germline V gives CDR1 DFQATT, CDR2 SNEGSKA (reference sequence).

The rearrangement uses TRBV29-1 and TRBJ1-2; D call uncertain. The CDR3 runs to 12 residues. Between the trimmed V and J ends, which lost 5 bases and 8 bases, there was a span of 15 bases. The germline V gene has CDR1 SQVTM and CDR2 ANQGSEA. The CDR3 protein is CSVREAIGGYTF. The CDR3 region has the DNA TGCAGCGTTAGGGAAGCGATTGGAGGCTACACCTTC.

This clonotype was counted many times. The rearrangement uses TRBV7-8 and TRBJ2-2; 16 bases agree with TRBD2. The CDR3 extends over 18 amino acids. V lost 1 base to trimming and J lost 7 bases; unmatched junction nucleotides: 6. Germline lookup yields CDR1 SGHVS and CDR2 FQNEAQ. The CDR3 here is CASSLVGLAGGPVGELFF. CDR3 nucleotide sequence: TGTGCCAGCAGCTTAGTGGGACTAGCGGGGGGGCCGGTCGGGGAGCTGTTTTTT.

The chain employs TRBV14 and TRBJ2-7; no firm D call. Germline lookup yields CDR1 SGHDN and CDR2 FVKESK. The CDR3 is 14 residues long. Trimming left V 4 bases short and J 6 bases short, with 16 bases between. CDR3 protein: CASSRIRGGSEQYF. The CDR3 coding sequence is TGTGCCAGCAGCCGGATTCGAGGTGGCTCCGAGCAGTACTTC.

About this clonotype itself: A much larger clone lies a single base off, so this may be a read error. J is TRBJ2-1 and V is TRBV2, with 10 bases aligning to TRBD2. The CDR3 extends over 13 amino acids. The germline CDR1 and CDR2 sequences are SNHLY and FYNNEI. J lost 4 bases, V lost 10 bases, and 4 bases had no gene match. DNA for the CDR3: TGTGCCACCGGACTAGCGGATTACAATGAGCAGTTCTTC. Its translation is CATGLADYNEQFF. The complete variable domain, with remaining parts taken from reference TRBV2 and TRBJ2-1, reads EPEVTQTPSHQVTQMGQEVILRCVPISNHLYFYWYRQILGQKVEFLVSFYNNEISEKSEIFDDQFSVERPDGSNFTLKIRSTKLEDSAMYFCATGLADYNEQFFGPGTRLTVL.

V gene TRBV15 combines with J gene TRBJ2-1; 12 nucleotides line up with TRBD2. Per germline, CDR1 LNHNV and CDR2 YYDKDF (reference sequence). The trim removed 2 bases at V and 6 bases at J, leaving 11 bases unmatched. The CDR3 runs to 18 residues. The CDR3 is CATSRIPRLAGDGNEQFF. The CDR3, as DNA: TGTGCCACCAGCAGAATACCCCGACTAGCGGGAGACGGCAATGAGCAGTTCTTC. The full variable domain, with the rest looked up from reference TRBV15 and TRBJ2-1, is DAMVIQNPRYQVTQFGKPVTLSCSQTLNHNVMYWYQQKSSQAPKLLFHYYDKDFNNEADTPDNFQSRRPNTSFCFLDIRSPGLGDTAMYLCATSRIPRLAGDGNEQFFGPGTRLTVL.

This clonotype has a handful of counts. The gene calls are TRBV6-5 and TRBJ1-5, with D possibly being TRBD1 (5 bases). From germline, CDR1 is MNHEY and CDR2 SVGAGI. The CDR3 extends over 17 amino acids. Trimming took off 2 bases at V and 7 bases at J, with 21 bases between the two ends. DNA for the CDR3: TGTGCCAGCAGTTACAGGGCAGGAGGGGACCCCAGGCAGCCCCAGCATTTT. It encodes CASSYRAGGDPRQPQHF.

This clonotype was counted only a few times. This chain uses TRBV20-1 with TRBJ2-4; TRBD2 matches 9 bases. Trimming cost V 4 bases and J 4 bases; bases outside gene matches: 5. Germline V gives CDR1 DFQATT, CDR2 SNEGSKA (reference sequence). This CDR3 spans 14 amino acids. The CDR3 DNA sequence: TGCAGTGCTACCGCTCTAGCGGGAAAAAACATTCAGTACTTC. It codes for CSATALAGKNIQYF.

The sample holds many counts of this clonotype. This chain links TRBV14 with TRBJ2-7; TRBD1 matches at 9 bases. After removal of 1 base from V and 4 bases from J, the junction contained 11 bases not matched to a gene. The germline V gene encodes CDR1 SGHDN and CDR2 FVKESK. The CDR3 sequence is 17 residues long. In DNA, the CDR3 is TGTGCCAGCAGCCAAGCCCCGGACAGGGGATTTTCATACGAGCAGTACTTC. This encodes CASSQAPDRGFSYEQYF.

The table lists this clonotype with a few counts. J is TRBJ1-1 and V is TRBV18; the D is unclear. The germline V gene has CDR1 KGHSH and CDR2 LQKENI. The CDR3 contains 15 residues. Deletions cut 2 bases from V and 4 bases from J, with 14 bases between. The CDR3 DNA is TGTGCCAGCTCACCATTAGAGCGCACCTTCACTGAAGCTTTCTTT. It codes for CASSPLERTFTEAFF.

This clonotype was seen ten or more times. This rearrangement joins TRBV4-2 to TRBJ2-1; 12 bases line up with TRBD2. Germline V CDR1 and CDR2: LGHNA, YNFKEQ. After removal of 3 bases from V and 8 bases from J, the junction contained 2 bases not matched to a gene. The CDR3 runs 14 residues. CDR3 amino acids: CASSHLAGGDEQFF. DNA of the CDR3: TGTGCCAGCAGCCACCTAGCGGGAGGGGATGAGCAGTTCTTC.

Ten or more counts support this clonotype. V is TRBV5-4 and J is TRBJ2-1, with a tentative D call TRBD2 (6 bases). There are 15 residues in the CDR3. V shed 4 bases and J shed 7 bases, with 18 bases lying between them. Per germline, CDR1 SGHNT and CDR2 YYREEE (reference sequence). The CDR3 spells CASSGEAGPGNEQFF. The CDR3 coding sequence is TGTGCCAGCAGCGGGGAGGCGGGCCCTGGGAATGAGCAGTTCTTC.

J is TRBJ2-5 and V is TRBV29-1, with TRBD1 matching 12 bases. V shed 2 bases, J shed 6 bases, and the junction held 4 bases outside the gene matches. The CDR3 length is 14 residues. Germline lookup yields CDR1 SQVTM and CDR2 ANQGSEA. The CDR3 loop is CSVERDRGPKTQYF. CDR3 in DNA: TGCAGCGTTGAACGGGACAGGGGGCCGAAGACCCAGTACTTC.

This clonotype has just a few counts. V is TRBV7-4 and J is TRBJ1-1; D uncertain. This CDR3 has 15 amino acids. The ends were cut back, 3 bases at V and 1 base at J, with 12 bases in the middle. Germline V CDR1 and CDR2: SGHVT, SQSDAQ. The CDR3 sequence: CASSFPLAENTEAFF. For the CDR3, the DNA is TGTGCCAGCAGCTTCCCTCTCGCAGAGAACACTGAAGCTTTCTTT.